The 15 T cell receptor beta chains reported below all come from one sample, sequenced in a study of CD8+CD57+ T cells in acquired aplastic anemia. By flow cytometry, patients selected for sequencing had shown an expansion of CD8+CD57+ cells. Template material for TCR beta VDJ and CDR3 profiling consisted of genomic DNA. One entry per CDR3 protein results from TCRdb running MiXCR on the reads. Found here are 150,000 to 200,000 distinct CDR3 sequences, around half of them singletons; the top ten hold roughly 1.2%. Input material: sorted CD4+, CD8+, or CD8+CD57+ T cells (not recorded which) from PBMCs. The receptors originated from a human donor with aplastic anemia.

CDR3 coding DNA: TGTGCAAGATTGATGAGCTCGGTCGAGACCCAGTACTTC. This encodes CARLMSSVETQYF. The chain uses TRBV24-1 and TRBJ2-5; D gene ambiguous. The CDR3 covers 13 residues. CDR1 is KGHDR, CDR2 SFDVKD, per germline.

This sequence joins TRBV20-1 and TRBJ1-1, with D maybe TRBD1 (5 bases). Germline assignment: CDR1 DFQATT and CDR2 SNEGSKA (reference sequence). The CDR3 runs 14 residues. The ends were cut back, 5 bases at V and 3 bases at J, with 16 bases in the middle. CDR3 DNA: TGCAGTGCTCAAGGTGACAGACAGTACACTGAAGCTTTCTTT. Encoded protein: CSAQGDRQYTEAFF.

This sequence joins TRBV12-3 or TRBV12-4 and TRBJ2-3; D may correspond to TRBD1 or TRBD2 (6 bases each). Between the trimmed V and J ends, which lost 8 bases and 8 bases, there was a span of 26 bases. This CDR3 comprises 16 residues. Here the CDR3 DNA reads TGTGCCAGCTCACCGGGATGGGGGGCCCTGCAAGGTACGCAGTATTTT. Translation: CASSPGWGALQGTQYF.

This clonotype has a count of ten or more. V is TRBV5-1 and J is TRBJ2-2; the D is unclear. This CDR3 region has 15 residues. V was shortened by 0 bases and J by 4 bases, with 10 bases between the two germline ends. Germline lookup yields CDR1 SGHRS and CDR2 YFSETQ. This CDR3 is CASSLAGSVTGELFF. The CDR3 DNA reads TGCGCCAGCAGCTTGGCCGGGTCAGTCACCGGGGAGCTGTTTTTT.

A word on this clonotype: A read error may produce the germline difference seen at one junction end. The rearrangement links TRBV25-1 to TRBJ1-2; 7 nucleotides agree with TRBD1. The CDR3 runs to 16 residues. Germline V gives CDR1 MGHDK, CDR2 SYGVNS. In nucleotides, the CDR3 is TGTGCCAGCAGTACATGGACAGGAGGAACTAACAATGGCTACACCTTC. Translation gives CASSTWTGGTNNGYTF.

CDR3 protein: CASSQTGTGGNEKLFF. CDR3 nucleotides: TGTGCCAGCAGCCAGACCGGGACAGGGGGTAATGAAAAACTGTTTTTT. The chain combines TRBV3-1 with TRBJ1-4; 11 bases fit TRBD1. V lost 3 bases, J lost 4 bases, and 4 bases stayed unmatched. Germline CDR1 and CDR2: LGHDT and YNNKEL (reference sequence). This CDR3 contains 16 residues.

A few counts support this clonotype. The V and J genes are TRBV6-5 and TRBJ1-3; no reliable D call. The CDR3 runs 15 residues. With 6 bases removed from V and 2 bases from J, the gap between germline ends came to 14 bases. Germline CDR1 reads MNHEY; CDR2 reads SVGAGI. CDR3 in DNA: TGTGCCAGCAGCTCCTCCTCCGGGCCTGGAAACACCATATATTTT. Its translation is CASSSSSGPGNTIYF.

The chain recombines TRBV10-3 with TRBJ2-5; TRBD2 might be the D (6 bases). The CDR3 totals 13 residues. V lost 3 bases to trimming and J lost 4 bases, with 9 bases between them. CDR1 is ENHRY and CDR2 is SYGVKD in the germline V gene. CDR3 sequence: CAISDGGGETQYF. As DNA, the CDR3 is TGTGCCATCAGTGATGGGGGAGGAGAGACCCAGTACTTC.

With regard to this clonotype: A read error may explain this, as a much larger clone is one base away. The chain links TRBV6-1 to TRBJ1-3; D might be TRBD1 (6 bases). The CDR3 covers 14 residues. Germline V lookup: CDR1 MNHNS, CDR2 SASEGT. The chain's CDR3 is CASSEGHSGSTIYF. The CDR3, as DNA: TGTGCCAGCAGTGAGGGACACTCTGGAAGCACCATATATTTT.

The chain uses TRBV7-8 and TRBJ2-7, with 16 bases matching TRBD2. The junction had 5 bases not matched to a gene; V was cut back by 6 bases and J by 9 bases. CDR1 is SGHVS and CDR2 is FQNEAQ in the germline V gene. The CDR3 loop spans 14 amino acids. CDR3 loop: CASRIGTSGGVQYF. CDR3 DNA sequence: TGTGCCAGCAGGATCGGGACTAGCGGGGGGGTGCAGTACTTC.

The chain joins TRBV10-3 to TRBJ1-3, with D unclear. The CDR3 covers 14 residues. The V end was cut by 3 bases, the J end by 0 bases, with 6 bases between. Germline V gives CDR1 ENHRY, CDR2 SYGVKD. CDR3 amino acids: CAISDGSSGNTIYF. The CDR3 DNA sequence: TGTGCCATCAGTGATGGGAGCTCTGGAAACACCATATATTTT.

CDR3 sequence (DNA): TGTGCCAGTAGTGCACAGGCCAGCTCCTACGAGCAGTACTTC. It encodes CASSAQASSYEQYF. The chain joins TRBV19 to TRBJ2-7; D perhaps matches TRBD1 (5 bases). V lost 5 bases, J lost 0 bases, and 11 bases lay in between. Germline V gene data show CDR1 as LNHDA and CDR2 as SQIVND (reference sequence). The CDR3 totals 14 residues.

This CDR3 reads CATSEVGGNTEAFF. In DNA form, the CDR3 reads TGTGCCACCAGTGAGGTAGGAGGGAACACTGAAGCTTTCTTT. The genes are TRBV24-1 and TRBJ1-1, with D unresolved. V was cut by 4 bases and J by 1 base, with 9 bases left in between. The germline V gene encodes CDR1 KGHDR and CDR2 SFDVKD. The CDR3 is 14 residues long.

This clonotype was observed many times. The chain recombines TRBV2 with TRBJ1-1, with D maybe TRBD1 (5 bases). V lost 7 bases and J lost 0, with 12 bases in between. CDR1 is SNHLY, CDR2 FYNNEI, per germline. This CDR3 is 14 amino acids long. The CDR3 here is CASTGTLLNTEAFF. The CDR3 coding sequence is TGTGCCAGCACAGGGACGTTATTGAACACTGAAGCTTTCTTT.

This clonotype came up many times. This sequence joins TRBV9 and TRBJ2-5; the D call may be TRBD1 or TRBD2 (6 bases each). This CDR3 comprises 15 residues. The germline CDR1 and CDR2 sequences are SGDLS and YYNGEE. Trimming removed 2 bases from V and 5 bases from J, with 16 bases in between. CDR3 in DNA: TGTGCCAGCAGCGTGGGTGGGGGCGCGGGGGAGACCCAGTACTTC. It encodes CASSVGGGAGETQYF.